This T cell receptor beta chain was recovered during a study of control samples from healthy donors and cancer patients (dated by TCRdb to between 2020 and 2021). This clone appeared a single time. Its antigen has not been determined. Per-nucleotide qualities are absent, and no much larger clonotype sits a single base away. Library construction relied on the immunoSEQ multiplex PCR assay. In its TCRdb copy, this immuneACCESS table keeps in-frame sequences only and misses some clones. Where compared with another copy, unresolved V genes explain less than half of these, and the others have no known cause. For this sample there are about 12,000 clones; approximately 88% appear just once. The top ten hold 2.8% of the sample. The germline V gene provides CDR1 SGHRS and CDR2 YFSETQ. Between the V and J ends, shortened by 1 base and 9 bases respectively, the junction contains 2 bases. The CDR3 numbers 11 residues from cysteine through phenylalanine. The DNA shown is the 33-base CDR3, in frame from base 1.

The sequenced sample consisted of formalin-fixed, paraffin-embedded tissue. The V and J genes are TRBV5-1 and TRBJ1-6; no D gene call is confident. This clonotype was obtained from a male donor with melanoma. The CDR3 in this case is CASSLPSPLHF. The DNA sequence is TGCGCCAGCAGCTTGCCTTCACCCCTCCACTTT.